This is a list of T cell receptor beta chains from one sample in a study of Tregs in tolerant kidney transplant recipients. Assay used: immunoSEQ multiplex PCR; TCRdb lists only in-frame clones, some missing. The sample lists 45,000 to 55,000 clones, roughly nine tenths occurring once. Sequencing was performed on CD8+ T cells from blood (PBMCs), taken 24 months after the transplant. The origin of the receptors is a human patient who received a combined kidney and bone marrow transplant. Some T cells may have come from the graft donor. CDR3s include the opening cysteine and the closing phenylalanine or tryptophan. D genes are given only for firm matches. The size field is filled for only some rows; it gives once, few, many or a size class.

TRBD1 TRBJ2-2 NA TRBV7-6 CASSLPVRDRGLSNTGELFF TGTGCCAGCAGCTTACCGGTCCGGGACAGGGGGCTGTCGAACACCGGGGAGCTGTTTTTT
TRBD1 TRBJ1-5 once TRBV25-1 CASSSGGSNQPQHF TGTGCCAGCAGTTCAGGGGGTAGCAATCAGCCCCAGCATTTT
TRBD1 TRBJ2-7 once TRBV5-8 CASSDDRGSPYEQYF TGTGCCAGCAGCGATGACAGGGGCTCACCCTACGAGCAGTACTTC
TRBD2 TRBJ2-7 NA TRBV27 CASSPWTSGGTYEQYF TGTGCCAGCAGTCCCTGGACTAGCGGAGGGACCTACGAGCAGTACTTC
NA TRBJ2-7 once TRBV11-1 CASSLPSSYEQYF TGTGCCAGCAGCTTACCTAGTTCCTACGAGCAGTACTTC
NA TRBJ1-1 NA TRBV9 CASSVGEVRNTEAFF TGTGCCAGCAGCGTAGGGGAGGTACGGAACACTGAAGCTTTCTTT
NA TRBJ2-5 NA TRBV15 CATSTRSTVEIGGTQYF TGTGCCACCAGCACCCGATCGACAGTCGAGATAGGGGGGACCCAGTACTTC
TRBD1 TRBJ1-2 NA TRBV4-3 CASSPTQGAYGYTF TGCGCCAGCAGCCCTACACAGGGGGCCTATGGCTACACCTTC
NA TRBJ2-1 once TRBV15 CATSAPSYYGYNEQFF TGTGCCACCAGCGCCCCTTCGTATTACGGTTACAATGAGCAGTTCTTC
TRBD2 TRBJ2-1 NA TRBV4-3 CASSQTSGSFDEQFF TGCGCCAGCAGCCAGACTAGCGGGAGTTTTGATGAGCAGTTCTTC
NA TRBJ1-1 NA TRBV15 CATSRDRGVNTEAFF TGTGCCACCAGCAGAGACCGGGGGGTGAACACTGAAGCTTTCTTT
NA TRBJ1-5 NA TRBV27 CASALGGSNQPQHF TGTGCCAGCGCCCTCGGGGGTAGCAATCAGCCCCAGCATTTT
NA TRBJ2-5 NA TRBV6-5 CASSRGQLQETQYF TGTGCCAGCAGTAGGGGACAACTTCAAGAGACCCAGTACTTC
TRBD1 TRBJ1-2 NA TRBV27 CASLGRGPLNYGYTF TGTGCCAGCTTGGGCAGGGGGCCCCTTAACTATGGCTACACCTTC
TRBD2 TRBJ2-3 NA TRBV2 CATQRETPDTQYF TGTGCCACCCAGCGGGAGACTCCAGATACGCAGTATTTT
NA TRBJ2-6 NA TRBV5-1 CASSLATGGANVLTF TGCGCCAGCAGCTTGGCTACAGGGGGGGCCAACGTCCTGACTTTC
NA TRBJ2-5 NA TRBV7-9 CASSFWGPQETQYF TGTGCCAGCAGCTTTTGGGGGCCCCAAGAGACCCAGTACTTC